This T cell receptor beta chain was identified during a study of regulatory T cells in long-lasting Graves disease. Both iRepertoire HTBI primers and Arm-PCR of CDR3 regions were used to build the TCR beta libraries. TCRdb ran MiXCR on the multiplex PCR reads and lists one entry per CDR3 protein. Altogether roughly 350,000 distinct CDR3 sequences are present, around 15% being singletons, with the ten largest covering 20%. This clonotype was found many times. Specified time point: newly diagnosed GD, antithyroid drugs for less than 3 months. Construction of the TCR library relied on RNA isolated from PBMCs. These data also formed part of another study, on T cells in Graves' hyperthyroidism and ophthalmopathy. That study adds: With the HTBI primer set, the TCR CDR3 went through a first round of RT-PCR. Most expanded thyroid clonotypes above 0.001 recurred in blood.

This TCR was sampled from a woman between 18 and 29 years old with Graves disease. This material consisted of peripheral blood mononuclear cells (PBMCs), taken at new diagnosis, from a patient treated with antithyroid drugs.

CDR3 bases: TGTGCCAGCAGCCCCCGGACCGGGTTTGAAGCTTTCTTT. It encodes CASSPRTGFEAFF. The rearrangement uses TRBV6-1 and TRBJ1-1; no clear D gene. CDR1 and CDR2 (germline): MNHNS, SASEGT. V was clipped by 6 bases and J by 7 bases, with 15 bases between them. The CDR3 length is 13 residues.